This note documents a single TCR beta chain sequence. The clone's antigen remains unknown. No base quality values were provided; no much bigger clone lies one nucleotide off. These data belong to a study of blood T cell repertoires in COVID-19 (TCRdb year 2020). As for the study more broadly: The collaborator samples originated in the United States, Italy and Spain and spanned the acute and convalescent phases of COVID-19. The material from the prospective study consisted of cDNA or gDNA derived from T cells, B-cell-depleted T cells, or PBMCs. The dataset comprised deeply sampled blood TCRbeta repertoires from subjects exposed to, actively infected with, or recovered from COVID-19. The repertoires were released in a freely available public database intended as a resource for research on the immune response to SARS-CoV-2. Samples were obtained from the ongoing ImmuneRACE study (first 160 participants) and from 1,254 subjects provided by 6 global collaborators. The sample metadata nearly always contained a de-identified subject ID, COVID-19 status, age in years and sex. HLA class I and class II types, where available, came from metadata supplied by the sample provider rather than from assay-based typing. Beyond this particular receptor, the publication reports: How much clinical and demographic metadata was included differed by source and by participant, and the metadata was provided uncurated.

The collaborating institutions used their own protocols to collect whole blood in K2EDTA tubes. For TCRbeta analysis, collaborator samples were shipped as frozen whole blood, as isolated PBMCs, or as DNA extracted from either sample type. TCRbeta CDR3 regions were amplified from genomic DNA by means of the immunoSEQ Assay, a bias-controlled multiplex PCR. For the original study's pipeline: The number of nucleated cells in each sample was estimated from the amplification of reference gene primers within the assay. To quantify the absolute abundance of each unique TCRbeta CDR3 rearrangement, sequence reads were collapsed and filtered. For each sample, productive Simpson clonality was calculated by taking the square root of Simpson's diversity index across productive rearrangements. TCRdb's version of the immuneACCESS table is confined to in-frame rearrangements and falls short of the full clone set. An unresolved V gene accounts for under half of the shortfall where checked; the remainder is of unknown origin. From that table come the V and J calls and clone size; the DNA was used to work out D and trimming. Counted in this sample were around 160,000 clones; about 83% of them appeared once. The top ten hold around 13% of the sample.

V loses 2 bases at its end and J loses 4 bases; junction bases beyond the gene matches: 4. CDR1 and CDR2 were assigned from the germline V gene as MNHNS and SASEGT. The CDR3 starts with the cysteine, ends with the phenylalanine, and has 14 residues. Solely the CDR3 DNA is kept, with 42 bases framed from the first base. The sample was peripheral blood. The chain was built from TRBV6-1 and TRBJ1-1; 7 bases in between match TRBD1. The TCR originated in a woman older than 75 with acute or convalescent COVID-19. The nucleotides read TGTGCCAGCAGTGAAAGAACAGGGGTCACTGAAGCTTTCTTT. This yields the protein CASSERTGVTEAFF.